This section outlines one T cell receptor (beta chain) sequence together with its context. Its antigen is unidentified. This entry is derived from a study of shared clonotypes between healthy human individuals. General study results and limits: A handful of donors shared 4.5% to 6.5% of their naive CD4 clonotypes. What naive subsets generally showed was a larger estimated richness than memory subsets showed.

Some clones are missing from TCRdb's copy, which holds only in-frame ones; the method was immunoSEQ multiplex PCR. Of around 700,000 clones detected, roughly 70% appear once; the ten largest clones hold about 1.7%. Negatively enriched CD4+ T cells were divided by CD45RA into naive and memory. This CDR3 has 14 residues. Trimming left V 3 bases short and J 6 bases short, with 12 bases between. CDR1 is LNHDA, CDR2 SQIVND, per germline (reference sequence). The genes are TRBV19 and TRBJ1-5; unclear D gene. The sequence derives from a woman aged 25 to 39 in good health. Sequencing was done on a sample of memory CD4+ T cells sorted from blood. The subset here: CD45RA-negative fraction. The chain's CDR3 is CASSIGGSTQPQHF. Here the CDR3 DNA reads TGTGCCAGTAGTATTGGCGGGTCAACTCAGCCCCAGCATTTT.